Detailed here is one TCR beta chain. Its specificity is unknown. The data are from a study of cytomegalovirus exposure and HLA in healthy donors. Germline assignment: CDR1 SGHRS and CDR2 YFSETQ. Trimming cost V 4 bases and J 6 bases; bases outside gene matches: 10. The CDR3 contains 17 residues. PCR primers comprised 60 Vbeta and 13 Jbeta primers. In the study's own analysis: Counted up in a later analysis, unique TCR beta chains came to 65 million to 100 million, with around 10 million shared. The protocol was immunoSEQ multiplex PCR, while the TCRdb copy is restricted to in-frame clones and leaves out a portion. V, J and clone size are taken as reported in that table, and D and trimming were inferred from the DNA itself. The sample lists over 100,000 clones; approximately 81% were seen once. Study-wide findings and caveats: Analyzed later, most CMV-associated TCR beta chains appeared HLA-restricted. A likely sequencing artifact accounted for one observed cluster of highly shared sequence variants. HLA allele associations emerged for some 16,000 TCR beta sequences in a later analysis, at 0.05 false discovery rate.

The clonotype comes from a woman aged 25 to 45 in good health and CMV-seronegative. J is TRBJ2-1 and V is TRBV5-1; 13 nucleotides align to TRBD2. The source material was PBMCs. DNA of the CDR3: TGCGCCAGCAGCAGCGGACTAGCGGGAGCCCCCGCCAATGAGCAGTTCTTC. Translating gives CASSSGLAGAPANEQFF.